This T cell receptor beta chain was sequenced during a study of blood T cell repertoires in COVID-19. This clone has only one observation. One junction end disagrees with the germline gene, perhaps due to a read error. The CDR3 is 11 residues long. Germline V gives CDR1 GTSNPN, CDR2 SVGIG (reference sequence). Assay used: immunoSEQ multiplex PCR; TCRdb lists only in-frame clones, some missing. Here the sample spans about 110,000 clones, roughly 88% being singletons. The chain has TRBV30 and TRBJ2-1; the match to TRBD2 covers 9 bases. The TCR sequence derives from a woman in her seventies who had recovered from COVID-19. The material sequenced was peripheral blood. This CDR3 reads CACQSGRFKVF. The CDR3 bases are TGTGCCTGTCAGAGCGGGAGGTTTAAGGTCTTC.